One T cell receptor beta chain is described in this entry. CDR1 and CDR2 (germline): MNHEY, SVGAGI. Unmatched junction bases numbered 8, after V lost 7 bases and J lost 0 bases. The CDR3 contains 15 residues. This specimen comes from a study of T cell responses to AZD1222 COVID-19 vaccine. Libraries were prepared by immunoSEQ multiplex PCR; TCRdb keeps only in-frame clonotypes and omits some of them. The sample has around 78,000 clones; roughly 91% are singletons. Sequenced material: peripheral blood, taken on day 0 of AZD1222 vaccination. The clonotype was recovered from an adult in good health. V usage is TRBV6-5 and J usage is TRBJ2-7, with 8 bases fitting TRBD1. CDR3 residues: CASTFQGAGSYEQYF. The CDR3 DNA reads TGTGCCAGCACTTTCCAGGGGGCGGGCTCCTACGAGCAGTACTTC.